The clone carrying this T cell receptor beta chain is medium-sized (0.01 to 0.1%). This sample is part of a study of early T cells in non-severe SARS-CoV-2 infection. As for the study in general: Sequenced bulk RNA came from whole blood that was unsorted, and chains were unpaired.

TCRdb independently ran MiXCR on the 5' RACE reads; one entry per CDR3 protein. The sample yields 45,000 or so distinct CDR3 sequences, under 4.5% seen once. Germline V gene data show CDR1 as SGHKS and CDR2 as YYEKEE (reference sequence). Unmatched junction bases numbered 5, after V lost 0 bases and J lost 4 bases. CDR3 length equals 16 residues. The material sequenced was whole blood. V is TRBV5-5 and J is TRBJ1-2, with 11 bases identical to TRBD1. This sequence originates from an adult who was a healthcare worker with PCR-confirmed SARS-CoV-2 infection or an uninfected control (not recorded which). CDR3: CASSLARTGGAYGYTF. The CDR3 DNA reads TGTGCCAGCAGCTTGGCCCGGACAGGGGGCGCCTATGGCTACACCTTC.